This TCR beta chain was identified in a study of blood T cell repertoires in COVID-19. Sequencing used immunoSEQ multiplex PCR; TCRdb keeps in-frame clones, though not all of them. The table records about 150,000 clones, around 79% of them present only once. Germline V lookup: CDR1 MNHNY, CDR2 SVGAGI (reference sequence). The CDR3 extends over 12 amino acids. The junction had 6 bases not matched to a gene; V was cut back by 5 bases and J by 12 bases. V usage is TRBV6-6 and J usage is TRBJ2-1; 8 positions match TRBD1. This sequence was found in a woman between 70 and 85 years old with COVID-19, enrolled during active disease. Sequences were obtained from peripheral blood. This CDR3 is CASSQPQGGQFF. CDR3 nucleotide sequence: TGTGCCAGCAGTCAACCACAGGGGGGGCAGTTCTTC.